This T cell receptor (beta chain) was sequenced for a study of cytomegalovirus exposure and HLA in healthy donors. Overall study: Sequencing of 150 million to 200 million T cells in an earlier analysis found under 120 million unique TCR beta sequences.

For this clone: No antigen is known for it.

Researchers ran the PCR with 60 Vbeta and 13 Jbeta primers. Clones were sequenced by immunoSEQ multiplex PCR, and TCRdb holds only the in-frame ones, with some missing. Altogether 90,000 to 120,000 clones are present, around 79% being singletons, with the ten largest covering more than 3%. Broader study findings: Sequencing probably produced one cluster of sequence variants that were highly shared.

The germline CDR1 and CDR2 sequences are SQVTM and ANQGSEA. The V end was cut by 4 bases, the J end by 3 bases, with 12 bases between. This CDR3 contains 14 residues. The receptor comes from a woman between 40 and 50 years old in good health and CMV-seronegative. This rearrangement joins TRBV29-1 to TRBJ2-2; D is perhaps TRBD2 (6 bases). Input material: PBMCs. Here the CDR3 reads CSVVRREDTGELFF. The CDR3 nucleotides read TGCAGCGTTGTTCGCAGGGAGGACACCGGGGAGCTGTTTTTT.